This T cell receptor beta chain was identified during a study of technical replicates of blood from a few donors. Some clones are missing from TCRdb's copy, which holds only in-frame ones; the method was immunoSEQ multiplex PCR. Among some 70,000 clones, 95% were seen once, and the ten largest hold roughly 0.24%. The sequenced sample consisted of T cells isolated from PBMCs. This clonotype was obtained from a human donor in good health.

CDR3 in DNA: TGCGCCAGCACCAGGGAAGTCACCGGGGAGCTGTTTTTT. Residues: CASTREVTGELFF. V gene TRBV5-1 combines with J gene TRBJ2-2; TRBD1 might be the D (5 bases). This CDR3 is built from 13 residues. In germline, CDR1 is SGHRS, CDR2 YFSETQ. Trimming took off 6 bases at V and 4 bases at J, with 10 bases between the two ends.